Each of the 7 T cell receptor beta chains below was sequenced from the same sample in a study of naive and memory T cell subsets. Study-wide results and caveats: Especially in CD8 cells, naive repertoires contained a few larger clonotypes, possibly CD45RA-re-expressing memory cells.

Two oligonucleotides, mixed equimolar, formed the beta constant-region primer covering TRBC1 and TRBC2. The ligated cDNA underwent four PCR rounds using SP2 and nested alpha and beta constant-region primers. One entry per CDR3 protein results from TCRdb running MiXCR on the UMI-ligation and nested PCR reads. The repertoire holds roughly 92,000 distinct CDR3 sequences, with roughly 12% as singletons. Their recognized antigens are unknown. Sequences were obtained from naive CD4+ T cells from blood. These TCRs come from a human donor in good health.

Turning to this clonotype: An end of the junction does not agree with germline; a read error may underlie this. This sequence joins TRBV7-7 and TRBJ2-7; D gene unclear. This CDR3 region has 14 residues. CDR1 is SSHAT, CDR2 FNYEAQ, per germline (reference sequence). The CDR3 is CASSPYGSSYEQYF. The CDR3 coding sequence is TGTGCTAGCAGCCCCTACGGGTCTTCCTACGAGCAGTACTTC. Drawing the rest from reference TRBV7-7 and TRBJ2-7, the complete variable domain is GAGVSQSPRYKVTKRGQDVTLRCDPISSHATLYWYQQALGQGPEFLTYFNYEAQPDKSGLPSDRFSAERPEGSISTLTIQRTEQRDSAMYRCASSPYGSSYEQYFGPGTRLTVT.

The sample holds a few counts of this clonotype. The junction shows a germline mismatch at one end, possibly a read error. The J gene is TRBJ1-2, the V gene TRBV4-2; TRBD1 might be the D (5 bases). From germline, CDR1 is LGHNA and CDR2 YNFKEQ. The CDR3 covers 9 residues. CDR3 in DNA: TGTGCCAGCAGCCAGAGACAGCCCTTC. Protein: CASSQRQPF.

The chain combines TRBV7-2 with TRBJ2-7; TRBD1 or TRBD2 may be the D gene (5 bases each). The germline V gene encodes CDR1 SGHTA and CDR2 FQGNSA. V gave up 3 bases and J gave up 5 bases, with 11 bases separating them. There are 13 residues in the CDR3. CDR3 DNA: TGTGCCAGCAGCTTTCCGGGGACGGACGAGCAGTACTTC. Amino acids: CASSFPGTDEQYF.

The chain couples TRBV19 to TRBJ2-3; the match to TRBD1 covers 7 bases. V lost 1 base, J lost 6 bases, and 10 bases stayed unmatched. Germline lookup yields CDR1 LNHDA and CDR2 SQIVND (reference sequence). The CDR3 has 16 residues. CDR3 protein: CASSIASTGSMDTQYF. CDR3 coding DNA: TGTGCCAGTAGTATAGCCTCGACAGGGTCAATGGATACGCAGTATTTT.

The table lists this clonotype with many counts. The J gene is TRBJ2-7, the V gene TRBV6-2 or TRBV6-3; 7 bases are a match to TRBD1. In germline, CDR1 is MNHEY, CDR2 SVGEGT. CDR3 length: 15 amino acids. V shed 5 bases and J 2 bases; nucleotides not matched to a gene: 9. For the CDR3, the DNA is TGTGCCAGCAGTACCGGACAGGCGATGCCCTACGAGCAGTACTTC. This encodes CASSTGQAMPYEQYF.

The chain joins TRBV29-1 to TRBJ1-2; no reliable D call. Germline V CDR1 and CDR2: SQVTM, ANQGSEA. V dropped 1 base and J dropped 5 bases, with 17 bases sitting between them. This CDR3 is built from 15 residues. CDR3 protein: CSVEGVPFGGYGYTF. CDR3 nucleotides: TGCAGCGTTGAAGGAGTACCCTTCGGTGGATATGGCTACACCTTC.

With regard to this clonotype: One end of the junction does not line up with germline, which may come from a read error. The chain is built from TRBV12-3 or TRBV12-4 and TRBJ2-7; maybe TRBD2 (6 bases). The CDR3 loop spans 13 amino acids. The CDR3 reads CDSSLRGSLEQYF. CDR3 sequence (DNA): TGTGACAGCAGTTTACGGGGGTCTCTCGAGCAGTACTTC.